This TCR beta chain was sequenced during a study of OX40 agonist ivuxolimab in advanced cancers. The overall study: Dose-escalation patients' cancers were hepatocellular carcinoma, melanoma, renal cell or head and neck cancer.

Comment on this clone: The antigen remains undetermined.

Findings and limits, study-wide: Antigen specificity remained undetermined for the expanded peripheral T cells.

Repertoires were generated with immunoSEQ multiplex PCR, while TCRdb's copy carries only in-frame clones and drops some. The sample comprises approximately 46,000 clones, 75% to 80% of which are singletons, and 2.6% rests with the top ten. The CDR3 covers 16 residues. The V gene's germline CDR1 is SEHNR and CDR2 FQNEAQ (reference sequence). The ends lost 2 bases at V and 5 bases at J; junction bases unmatched: 6. This material consisted of CD4+ or CD8+ T cells sorted from blood, taken in a trial of the OX40 agonist ivuxolimab. This clonotype was obtained from an adult with an advanced solid tumor such as melanoma, head and neck, liver or kidney cancer. The chain recombines TRBV7-9 with TRBJ2-7; 13 bases map to TRBD2. DNA of the CDR3: TGTGCCAGCAGCTTAATAGGGACTAGCGGGAATAACGAGCAGTACTTC. Encoded protein: CASSLIGTSGNNEQYF.